Below are 19 T cell receptor beta chains sequenced from a single sample in a study of PD-L1 blockade in urothelial cancer. As to time point: pretreatment peripheral blood. The assay was immunoSEQ multiplex PCR, and TCRdb's table has in-frame clones only and misses some. The sample shows some 89,000 clones, 85% of them seen only once. This material consisted of PBMCs, taken around atezolizumab (anti-PD-L1) treatment. All receptors derive from a man aged 55 to 69 with urothelial cancer.

The gene calls are TRBV11-3 and TRBJ2-6; D remains unclear. The germline V gene has CDR1 SGHNT and CDR2 YENEEA. The V and J ends lost 1 base and 0 bases respectively, with 4 bases between them. The CDR3 spans 15 residues. Here the CDR3 reads CASSLGYSGANVLTF. In nucleotides, the CDR3 is TGTGCCAGCAGCTTAGGTTACTCTGGGGCCAACGTCCTGACTTTC.

The V call is TRBV7-8, the J call TRBJ1-5, with D possibly TRBD1 on 6 matching bases. Germline V gene data show CDR1 as SGHVS and CDR2 as FQNEAQ. This CDR3 contains 16 residues. Trimming stripped 4 bases from V and 0 bases from J, with 13 bases between. The CDR3 region has the DNA TGTGCCAGCAGCTCCCAGGGGAGGGTTAGCAATCAGCCCCAGCATTTT. Translated: CASSSQGRVSNQPQHF.

This clone came up a few times. The chain has TRBV18 and TRBJ1-3; D unresolved. The germline V gene encodes CDR1 KGHSH and CDR2 LQKENI. This CDR3 is 14 amino acids long. V lost 9 bases and J lost 4, with 16 bases in between. The CDR3 region has the DNA TGTGCCAGTACCGGGAGCGGCGGGGGAAACACCATATATTTT. The encoded protein is CASTGSGGGNTIYF. Looking up the rest from reference TRBV18 and TRBJ1-3 gives the full variable domain: NAGVMQNPRHLVRRRGQEARLRCSPMKGHSHVYWYRQLPEEGLKFMVYLQKENIIDESGMPKERFSAEFPKEGPSILRIQQVVRGDSAAYFCASTGSGGGNTIYFGEGSWLTVV.

V usage is TRBV5-3 and J usage is TRBJ2-5; D gene uncertain. TRBV5-3 is an ORF for which the function is uncertain. V was pared by 5 bases and J by 9 bases, with 14 bases between. The CDR3 covers 12 residues. CDR3 in amino acids: CARRLNFPAQYF. The DNA of the CDR3 is TGTGCCAGAAGGCTAAATTTTCCGGCCCAGTACTTC.

There are a few counts of this clone. The chain employs TRBV30 and TRBJ1-2; D gene unclear. CDR3 length equals 12 residues. Germline CDR1 and CDR2: GTSNPN and SVGIG (reference sequence). The V and J ends lost 4 bases and 7 bases respectively, with 13 bases between them. CDR3 DNA sequence: TGTGCCTGGACCCCTAGAGGCAGTGGCTACACCTTC. Protein: CAWTPRGSGYTF.

This chain connects TRBV4-1 to TRBJ1-6, with TRBD1 as a possible D gene (5 bases). The V end was cut by 1 base, the J end by 5 bases, with 15 bases between. From germline, CDR1 is MGHRA and CDR2 YSYEKL. The CDR3 runs 17 residues. CDR3 amino acids: CASSQGTQGLDNSPLHF. Written as DNA, the CDR3 is TGCGCCAGCAGCCAAGGAACCCAGGGACTCGATAATTCACCCCTCCACTTT.

The chain carries TRBV27 and TRBJ2-7; TRBD1 aligns across 9 bases. J lost 5 bases, V lost 7 bases, and 9 bases had no gene match. The CDR3 length is 14 residues. The germline gives CDR1 MNHEY, CDR2 SMNVEV (reference sequence). Here the CDR3 DNA reads TGTGCCAGCATCCCCCGGGACAGGGTCCACGAGCAGTACTTC. Translated, it gives CASIPRDRVHEQYF.

This sequence joins TRBV7-9 and TRBJ2-7; perhaps TRBD1 as D (5 bases). V shed 1 base and J shed 2 bases, with 15 bases lying between them. Germline V gives CDR1 SEHNR, CDR2 FQNEAQ (reference sequence). This CDR3 spans 16 amino acids. The CDR3 DNA is TGTGCCAGCAGCTTAGTCTTACAGGATGGACCCTACGAGCAGTACTTC. Translated, it gives CASSLVLQDGPYEQYF.

CDR3 nucleotide sequence: TGTGCCAGCAGTGGACAGGGGGGTTATGAAAAACTGTTTTTT. Translating gives CASSGQGGYEKLFF. The gene calls are TRBV6-1 and TRBJ1-4; 9 bases map to TRBD1. The V gene end was trimmed by 4 bases and the J gene end by 6 bases; junction bases not matched to a gene: 3. The CDR3 runs to 14 residues. CDR1 and CDR2 (germline): MNHNS, SASEGT.

This clone is a singleton in its sample. The V and J genes are TRBV19 and TRBJ1-2; 9 positions agree with TRBD1. Unmatched junction bases numbered 1, after V lost 5 bases and J lost 0 bases. CDR3 size: 14 residues. Germline assignment: CDR1 LNHDA and CDR2 SQIVND (reference sequence). CDR3 residues: CASSHRGPNYGYTF. CDR3 coding DNA: TGTGCCAGTAGTCACAGGGGGCCTAACTATGGCTACACCTTC.

The V call is TRBV7-9, the J call TRBJ1-2; 10 bases are a match to TRBD1. CDR3 length equals 16 residues. Trimming at V came to 3 bases and at J to 7 bases, leaving 11 bases not matched to a gene. Germline V lookup: CDR1 SEHNR, CDR2 FQNEAQ (reference sequence). In DNA, the CDR3 is TGTGCCAGCAGCTTCCCTAGGACAGGGGGTTCGTCTGGCTACACCTTC. Its protein product is CASSFPRTGGSSGYTF.

The chain links TRBV5-4 to TRBJ2-1, with D perhaps TRBD2 (5 bases). This CDR3 has 12 residues. The germline V gene encodes CDR1 SGHNT and CDR2 YYREEE (reference sequence). Deletions cut 0 bases from V and 7 bases from J, with 5 bases between. CDR3 amino acids: CASSLGGNEQFF. CDR3 nucleotides: TGTGCCAGCAGCTTGGGAGGGAATGAGCAGTTCTTC.

The chain is built from TRBV30 and TRBJ2-1; tentative D call: TRBD1 (7 bases). The V end lost 0 bases, the J end lost 4 bases, and 13 bases lay between the germline ends. This CDR3 contains 15 residues. Germline V gene data show CDR1 as GTSNPN and CDR2 as SVGIG (reference sequence). The CDR3 region is CAWSVQGRTYNEQFF. CDR3 DNA sequence: TGTGCCTGGAGTGTACAGGGGAGGACTTACAATGAGCAGTTCTTC.

This clone has a handful of counts. This rearrangement joins TRBV2 to TRBJ1-6; D is uncertain. V was shortened by 6 bases and J by 7 bases, with 7 bases between the two germline ends. The CDR3 runs to 12 residues. The germline gives CDR1 SNHLY, CDR2 FYNNEI. The CDR3 bases are TGTGCCAGCAGACAGAAAAATTCACCCCTCCACTTT. Its translation is CASRQKNSPLHF.

The chain couples TRBV10-2 to TRBJ1-5, with D uncertain. Trimming took off 0 bases at V and 5 bases at J, with 5 bases between the two ends. In germline, CDR1 is WSHSY, CDR2 SAAADI. The CDR3 has 13 residues. Here the CDR3 reads CASSESLYQPQHF. For the CDR3, the DNA is TGCGCCAGCAGTGAGTCCTTGTATCAGCCCCAGCATTTT.

V is TRBV12-5 and J is TRBJ1-5; D remains ambiguous. V lost 7 bases to trimming and J lost 2 bases, with 6 bases between them. The CDR3 sequence is 12 residues long. Germline CDR1 and CDR2: LGHNT and FRNRAP. CDR3 loop: CASAPGNQPQHF. The CDR3 DNA is TGTGCTAGTGCCCCGGGCAATCAGCCCCAGCATTTT. The entire variable domain, with the rest obtained from reference TRBV12-5 and TRBJ1-5, is as follows: DARVTQTPRHKVTEMGQEVTMRCQPILGHNTVFWYRQTMMQGLELLAYFRNRAPLDDSGMPKDRFSAEMPDATLATLKIQPSEPRDSAVYFCASAPGNQPQHFGDGTRLSIL.

The gene calls are TRBV7-9 and TRBJ2-3; 15 bases are a match to TRBD2. The CDR3 sequence is 17 residues long. The germline V gene encodes CDR1 SEHNR and CDR2 FQNEAQ (reference sequence). The J segment lost 7 bases and the V segment lost 2 bases, leaving 7 bases of the junction unmatched. CDR3 coding DNA: TGTGCCAGCAGCTTACGAGGACTAGCGGGGGGGCAACATACGCAGTATTTT. Its protein is CASSLRGLAGGQHTQYF.

A few counts support this clone. The genes are TRBV9 and TRBJ2-2; 7 bases match TRBD2. CDR1 and CDR2 (germline): SGDLS, YYNGEE. This CDR3 is built from 14 residues. The junction had 6 bases not matched to a gene; V was cut back by 3 bases and J by 7 bases. The CDR3 region has the DNA TGTGCCAGCAGCGCCCGACTAGCCGGCGGGGAGCTGTTTTTT. It translates to CASSARLAGGELFF.

This clone was observed a single time. The rearrangement uses TRBV4-2 and TRBJ2-3, with D possibly being TRBD1 (6 bases). Trimming left V 4 bases short and J 4 bases short, with 21 bases between. This CDR3 has 17 amino acids. Germline assignment: CDR1 LGHNA and CDR2 YNFKEQ. CDR3 protein: CASSLTTGLEGADTQYF. As DNA, the CDR3 is TGTGCCAGCAGCCTCACCACAGGGCTAGAAGGCGCAGATACGCAGTATTTT.